This TCR beta chain was recovered during a study of CD8 T cells in ankylosing spondylitis. Study-level findings and limits: Reportedly, matched ankylosing spondylitis synovial fluid was significantly enriched for disease-linked clones.

This clonotype has at least ten counts. Its specificity is unknown. Germline V gene sequence: CDR1 SGHRS, CDR2 YFSETQ. The CDR3 is 18 amino acids. Trimming left V 4 bases short and J 1 base short, with 18 bases between. A quantitative 5'-RACE method, one with molecular barcodes, was used to make TCR beta libraries. MiXCR, run by TCRdb on the 5' RACE reads, gives a single entry per CDR3 protein. The repertoire has 90,000 to 120,000 distinct CDR3 sequences, 24% of them found once; the top ten carry around 12%. The TCR originated in a male donor with ankylosing spondylitis. The chain combines TRBV5-1 with TRBJ2-6, with D possibly called TRBD1 or TRBD2 (5 bases each). Sequencing was carried out using synovial fluid, either unsorted or a sorted T cell fraction (not recorded which). This CDR3 reads CASSPYRDENSGANVLTF. The CDR3 DNA reads TGCGCCAGCAGCCCATACCGGGACGAGAATTCTGGGGCCAACGTCCTGACTTTC.